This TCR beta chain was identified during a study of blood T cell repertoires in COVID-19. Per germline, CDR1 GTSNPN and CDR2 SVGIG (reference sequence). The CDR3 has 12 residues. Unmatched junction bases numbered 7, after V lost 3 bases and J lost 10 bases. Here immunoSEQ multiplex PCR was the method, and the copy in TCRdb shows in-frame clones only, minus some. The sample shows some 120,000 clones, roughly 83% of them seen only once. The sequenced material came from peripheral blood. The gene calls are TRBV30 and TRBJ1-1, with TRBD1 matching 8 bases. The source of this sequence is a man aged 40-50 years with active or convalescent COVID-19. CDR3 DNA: TGTGCCTGGAGCGGACAGGGCGTGATAGCTTTCTTT. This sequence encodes CAWSGQGVIAFF.